This T cell receptor (beta chain) was captured by sequencing in a study of vaccination and CD4 T cells after COVID-19. For the study at large: Typically, post-vaccine samples were obtained a median roughly 70 days after dose two, within a range of 14 to 241. Study-level points and caveats: Spike mono-reactivity held for 304 of 307 vaccine-specific clones in convalescent patients.

Treatment denoted: roughly 11-day PBMC culture with coronavirus spike peptide pools or control peptides (ViraFEST assay). A remark on this clonotype: What it recognizes is unknown.

Germline CDR1 SNHLY, CDR2 FYNNEI. Trimming left V 1 base short and J 5 bases short, with 11 bases between. The length of the CDR3 is 14 residues. The Oncomine TCR Beta short-read assay sequenced DNA from cultured CD4+ T cells. A single record per CDR3 protein comes from TCRdb applying MiXCR to the PCR reads. The sample has about 19,000 distinct CDR3 sequences, about 42% seen once. The sequencing used CD4+ T cells from blood, cultured in vitro, collected before SARS-CoV-2 vaccination. The chain uses TRBV2 and TRBJ1-1; D might be TRBD1 (6 bases). The sequence was collected from a human donor who had recovered from COVID-19. The CDR3 bases are TGTGCCAGCAGTGAAGGGATGAGGGGGACTGAAGCTTTCTTT. It translates to CASSEGMRGTEAFF.